This TCR beta chain was sequenced for a study of a mutant IDH1 vaccine in newly diagnosed glioma. For the study at large: In some groups vaccination began 4-6 weeks post-radiotherapy; others received it with temozolomide. The therapy given earlier, which was standard therapy, consisted of radiotherapy, temozolomide, or both, and most of the patients received both.

Study observations and caveats: It seemed that pseudoprogression was not linked to changes in the top peripheral T cell clonotypes.

The time point here: week 5, during vaccination. A 20-mer mutant IDH1 peptide at 300 ug was injected subcutaneously with topical imiquimod. New WHO grade 3 or 4 astrocytomas that were IDH1-mutant and ATRX-lost occurred in the donors. Details on this clone: Its antigen remains unidentified.

The data were produced by immunoSEQ multiplex PCR, yet TCRdb's version contains in-frame clones alone and is incomplete. The table lists more than 40,000 clones, more than 70% of them singletons. Germline V gene sequence: CDR1 SGHTA, CDR2 FQGNSA. The CDR3 spans 15 residues. Trimming stripped 6 bases from V and 3 bases from J, with 14 bases between. The receptor's source is a woman in her 40s with glioma. Material: PBMCs, obtained from a glioma patient whose treatment included an IDH1 peptide vaccine. V gene TRBV7-2 combines with J gene TRBJ2-2; a weak D match, TRBD2 (6 bases). CDR3 loop: CASRGGGQHTGELFF. For the CDR3, the DNA is TGTGCCAGCAGAGGAGGAGGGCAGCACACCGGGGAGCTGTTTTTT.